The 8 T cell receptor beta chains in this list originate from one sample, sequenced in a study of cytomegalovirus exposure and HLA in healthy donors. Both 60 Vbeta primers and 13 Jbeta primers went into the PCR. Repertoires were generated with immunoSEQ multiplex PCR, while TCRdb's copy carries only in-frame clones and drops some. Of approximately 45,000 clones listed, about 78% are singletons. The sequenced sample consisted of PBMCs. The receptors were gathered from a woman aged 25 to 45 in good health and CMV-seronegative.

This clone was recorded a few times. The chain links TRBV15 to TRBJ2-3, with 9 bases matching TRBD2. Unmatched junction bases numbered 7, after V lost 0 bases and J lost 6 bases. Germline lookup yields CDR1 LNHNV and CDR2 YYDKDF (reference sequence). This CDR3 has 16 residues. In DNA, the CDR3 is TGTGCCACCAGCAGAGATCGGGCTAGCGGGACGGATACGCAGTATTTT. It codes for CATSRDRASGTDTQYF.

This chain joins TRBV7-6 and TRBJ2-5, with 7 bases that match TRBD2. The trim removed 6 bases at V and 6 bases at J, leaving 10 bases unmatched. CDR3 length equals 14 residues. Per the germline V gene, CDR1 is SGHVS and CDR2 is FNYEAQ. The CDR3 DNA follows: TGTGCCAGCAGTCGCTCTAGCGGTGGGCAGACCCAGTACTTC. Residues: CASSRSSGGQTQYF.

V usage is TRBV23-1 and J usage is TRBJ1-6; 7 bases align to TRBD1. TRBV23-1 is an ORF, and what it does is uncertain. This CDR3 region has 15 residues. With 2 bases clipped from V and 5 bases from J, the junction kept 3 bases outside the gene matches. The chain's CDR3 is CASSQRTGNNSPLHF. The CDR3 region has the DNA TGCGCCAGCAGTCAAAGGACAGGCAATAATTCACCCCTCCACTTT.

This clone has a handful of counts. This chain connects TRBV6-1 to TRBJ2-1; unclear D gene. Germline lookup yields CDR1 MNHNS and CDR2 SASEGT. V lost 3 bases and J 4 bases, leaving 13 bases between the germline ends. This CDR3 is built from 15 residues. CDR3 protein: CASSDNTDPYNEQFF. The CDR3, as DNA: TGTGCCAGCAGTGACAACACAGATCCATACAATGAGCAGTTCTTC.

The rearrangement links TRBV7-9 to TRBJ1-5; the D is unclear. CDR3 length: 16 amino acids. The V end was cut by 1 base, the J end by 3 bases, with 13 bases between. CDR1 SEHNR and CDR2 FQNEAQ come from the germline V gene (reference sequence). In DNA form, the CDR3 reads TGTGCCAGCAGCTTAGTGTCCGGGGTCGACAATCAGCCCCAGCATTTT. Translation: CASSLVSGVDNQPQHF.

This clone was seen more than once but under ten times. CDR3 bases: TGCGCCAGCAGTGCGAGCAGCGTGGGTATGGATACGCAGTATTTT. It codes for CASSASSVGMDTQYF. The V gene is TRBV10-2, the J gene TRBJ2-3; D gene uncertain. The germline V gene has CDR1 WSHSY and CDR2 SAAADI. The CDR3 extends over 15 amino acids. The V and J ends lost 4 bases and 6 bases respectively, with 17 bases between them.

The gene calls are TRBV30 and TRBJ1-5; maybe TRBD1 (5 bases). This CDR3 contains 13 residues. The V end was cut by 1 base, the J end by 5 bases, with 9 bases between. Germline-derived CDR1 and CDR2 are GTSNPN and SVGIG (reference sequence). The CDR3 is CAWSGRADQPQHF. CDR3 sequence (DNA): TGTGCCTGGAGTGGCAGGGCGGATCAGCCCCAGCATTTT.

The chain uses TRBV29-1 and TRBJ1-2; 8 nucleotides match TRBD1. CDR3 length: 15 residues. V gave up 5 bases and J gave up 7 bases; unmatched junction bases: 15. Germline V gene data show CDR1 as SQVTM and CDR2 as ANQGSEA. The DNA of the CDR3 is TGCAGCGTTCAGATTTCCGGGACAGGACTTGGTGGCTACACCTTC. This translates into CSVQISGTGLGGYTF.